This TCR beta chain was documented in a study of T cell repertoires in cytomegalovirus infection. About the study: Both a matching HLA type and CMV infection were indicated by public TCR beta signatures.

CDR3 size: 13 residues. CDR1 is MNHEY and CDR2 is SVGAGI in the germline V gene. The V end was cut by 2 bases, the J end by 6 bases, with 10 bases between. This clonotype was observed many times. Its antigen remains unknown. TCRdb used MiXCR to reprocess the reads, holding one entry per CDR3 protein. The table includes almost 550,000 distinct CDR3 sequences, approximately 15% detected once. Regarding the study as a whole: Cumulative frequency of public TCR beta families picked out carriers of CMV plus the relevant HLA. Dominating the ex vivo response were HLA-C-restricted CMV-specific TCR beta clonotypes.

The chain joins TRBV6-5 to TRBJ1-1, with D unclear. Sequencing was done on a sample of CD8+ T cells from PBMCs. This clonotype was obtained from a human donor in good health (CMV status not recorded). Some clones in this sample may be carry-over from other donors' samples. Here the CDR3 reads CASSYGELAEAFF. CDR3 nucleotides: TGTGCCAGCAGTTACGGGGAATTAGCTGAAGCTTTCTTT.